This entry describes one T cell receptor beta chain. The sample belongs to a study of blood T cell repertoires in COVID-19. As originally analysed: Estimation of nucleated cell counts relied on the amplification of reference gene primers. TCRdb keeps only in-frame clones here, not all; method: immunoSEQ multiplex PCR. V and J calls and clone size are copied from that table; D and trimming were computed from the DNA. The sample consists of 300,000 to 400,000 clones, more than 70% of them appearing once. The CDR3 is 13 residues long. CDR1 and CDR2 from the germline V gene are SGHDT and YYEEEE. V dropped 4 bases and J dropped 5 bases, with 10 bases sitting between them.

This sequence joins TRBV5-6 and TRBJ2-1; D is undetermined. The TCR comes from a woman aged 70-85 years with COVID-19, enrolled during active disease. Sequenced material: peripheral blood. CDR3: CASSRAENNEQFF. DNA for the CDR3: TGTGCCAGCAGCCGAGCTGAAAACAATGAGCAGTTCTTC.